The TCR beta chain described here comes from a study of T-cell reconstitution after alpha-beta-depleted transplantation in children. Findings and caveats of the study: Newly produced T cells mostly provided counts and TCRbeta diversity after one year, as hyperexpanded clones declined. Day-60 TCRbeta diversity that was high in some patients was derived from surviving recipient T cells and thymic progenitors. As was reported, about two months after transplant, alpha-beta T cells came from several hundred expanded graft clones.

V was pared by 5 bases and J by 1 base, with 9 bases between. The CDR3 runs 13 residues. Per germline, CDR1 SGHRS and CDR2 YFSETQ. This clonotype has a count of ten or more. Antigen specificity is unknown. TCRbeta library preparation incorporated unique molecular identifiers. MiXCR, applied by TCRdb to the PCR reads, yields one record per CDR3 protein. The sample records 670,000 or so distinct CDR3 sequences, around 13% being singletons. The chain combines TRBV5-1 with TRBJ2-5; D is uncertain. The origin of this receptor is a girl aged 2 to 10 with congenital amegakaryocytic thrombocytopenia, due to receive a stem cell transplant. Here the sequenced sample was PBMCs, taken before TCRalphabeta/CD19-depleted stem cell transplant. The CDR3 sequence: CASSAGRQETQYF. CDR3 nucleotides: TGCGCCAGCAGTGCCGGCCGCCAAGAGACCCAGTACTTC. Full variable domain (outside the CDR3, taken from reference TRBV5-1 and TRBJ2-5): KAGVTQTPRYLIKTRGQQVTLSCSPISGHRSVSWYQQTPGQGLQFLFEYFSETQRNKGNFPGRFSGRQFSNSRSEMNVSTLELGDSALYLCASSAGRQETQYFGPGTRLLVL.